Listed below are T cell receptor beta chains from one sample, sequenced in a study of cytomegalovirus exposure and HLA in healthy donors. The table came from immunoSEQ multiplex PCR; TCRdb's copy has only in-frame clones and leaves some out. The table includes 150,000 or so clones, about 80% detected once. The specimen sequenced was PBMCs. Every receptor here comes from a middle-aged man in good health and CMV-seropositive. Both conserved end residues are part of each CDR3.

TRBV5-1	TRBJ2-1	CASSLEGGGYNEQFF
TRBV6-1	TRBJ1-1	CASTRQGPNTEAFF
TRBV18	TRBJ2-1	CASSPNRVTYNEQFF
TRBV6-6	TRBJ1-5	CASSSKQDNQPQHF
TRBV7-2	TRBJ2-5	CASSFGTGSTETQYF
TRBV18	TRBJ2-2	CASSPGLPNTGELFF
TRBV5-1	TRBJ1-1	CASRLGGGVGNTEAFF
TRBV10-3	TRBJ1-5	CAISESYNQPQHF
TRBV28	TRBJ2-1	CASSLEHQAGVYNEQFF
TRBV28	TRBJ1-5	CASSLRQRGNQPQHF
TRBV6-1	TRBJ2-3	CASSDRGRIKKDTQYF
TRBV7-2	TRBJ2-7	CASSRGFSYEQYF
TRBV15	TRBJ2-1	CATSRETSGTAYNEQFF
TRBV4-1	TRBJ1-2	CASSPGQGRKEDGYTF
TRBV30	TRBJ1-2	CAWLHHGGYGYTF
TRBV19	TRBJ2-1	CASSNKGQVPEQFF
TRBV5-4	TRBJ2-1	CASTLSLANNEQFF
TRBV6-1	TRBJ1-3	CASSGAFSGNTIYF
TRBV7-9	TRBJ1-1	CASSLGQPGGIEAFF
TRBV6-1	TRBJ1-5	CASSASTGPQHF
TRBV5-1	TRBJ1-1	CASSRAPGQNTEAFF
TRBV19	TRBJ2-1	CASSPPLAGGPRRNEQFF
TRBV6-5	TRBJ2-5	CASSPGMTGRETQYF
TRBV18	TRBJ2-1	CASSSTDRGSYNEQFF
TRBV28	TRBJ2-7	CASSSRVHEQYF
TRBV7-8	TRBJ1-4	CASSLEAGVEKLFF
TRBV5-4	TRBJ2-7	CASSREGGGLARNEQYF
TRBV5-6	TRBJ1-1	CASSSYTEAFF
TRBV18	TRBJ1-3	CASSGQSALGNSGNTIYF
TRBV2	TRBJ1-2	CASTRTGAGYGYTF
TRBV4-2	TRBJ1-4	CASSQVVAKGSQNEKLFF
TRBV6-5	TRBJ1-1	CASTRFQGAMEAFF
TRBV2	TRBJ2-7	CATTRSYEQYF
TRBV7-9	TRBJ1-4	CASSLAQGNEKLFF
TRBV9	TRBJ2-3	CASSEGLAVVGPQYF
TRBV5-1	TRBJ2-7	CASSLGGQVEQYF
TRBV4-2	TRBJ1-4	CASSQEILVGGQGGEKLFF
TRBV10-3	TRBJ1-6	CAIRDLDNSPLHF
TRBV10-3	TRBJ2-7	CAITRTSGSAAYEQYF
TRBV6-1	TRBJ1-2	CASSEGLGQGVSGYTF
TRBV28	TRBJ2-7	CASSFRGLVGYEQYF
TRBV28	TRBJ1-5	CASSRADRVNQPQHF